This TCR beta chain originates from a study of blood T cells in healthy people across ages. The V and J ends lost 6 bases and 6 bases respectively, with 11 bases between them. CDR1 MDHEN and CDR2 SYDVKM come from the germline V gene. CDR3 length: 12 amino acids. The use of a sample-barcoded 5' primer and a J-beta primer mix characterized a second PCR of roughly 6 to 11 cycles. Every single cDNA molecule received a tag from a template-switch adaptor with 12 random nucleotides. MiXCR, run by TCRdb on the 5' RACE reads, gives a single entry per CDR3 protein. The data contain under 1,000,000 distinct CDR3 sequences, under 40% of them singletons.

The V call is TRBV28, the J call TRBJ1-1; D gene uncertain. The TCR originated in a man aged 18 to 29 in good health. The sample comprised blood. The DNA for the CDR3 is TGTGCCAGCAGGCCCGGGTGGGCTGAAGCTTTCTTT. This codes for CASRPGWAEAFF.